The 22 T cell receptor beta chains below were found in one sample sequenced in a study of identical twins. TCRdb used MiXCR to reprocess the 5' RACE reads, holding one entry per CDR3 protein. The sample yields a few hundred thousand distinct CDR3 sequences, less than 20% seen once. Input material: naive T cells sorted from blood. The origin of the receptors is a man aged 50 or older in good health.

The table lists this clonotype with many counts. The V call is TRBV5-1, the J call TRBJ2-7; 8 positions match TRBD2. CDR3 length: 14 residues. In germline, CDR1 is SGHRS, CDR2 YFSETQ. Trimming cost V 4 bases and J 4 bases; bases outside gene matches: 7. The CDR3 bases are TGCGCCAGCAGCCCGGGACTAGGCGTTTACGAGCAGTACTTC. This encodes CASSPGLGVYEQYF.

This clonotype has only a few counts. The chain carries TRBV12-3 or TRBV12-4 and TRBJ2-3, with a weak D call TRBD2 (6 bases). The CDR3 is 16 residues long. V lost 1 base and J 0 bases, leaving 11 bases between the germline ends. CDR3 protein: CASSLDGGWSTDTQYF. CDR3 nucleotides: TGTGCCAGCAGTTTAGATGGAGGGTGGAGCACAGATACGCAGTATTTT.

This clonotype was seen at least ten times. The gene calls are TRBV20-1 and TRBJ2-4, with TRBD2 identical over 11 bases. The length of the CDR3 is 18 residues. Trimming removed 4 bases from V and 3 bases from J; junction bases left unmatched: 14. Germline V gives CDR1 DFQATT, CDR2 SNEGSKA (reference sequence). The CDR3 DNA reads TGCAGTGCTACGCTAGCGGGGGGCTTTATCCCGTTCAAAAACATTCAGTACTTC. Its protein is CSATLAGGFIPFKNIQYF.

The chain carries TRBV11-3 and TRBJ2-3; D may be TRBD2 (6 bases). Trimming shortened V by 4 bases and J by 4 bases, and 15 bases separated the two germline ends. The CDR3 length is 15 residues. Germline V lookup: CDR1 SGHNT, CDR2 YENEEA. CDR3 nucleotide sequence: TGTGCCAGCAGCTATTACGGGAGCCCCGCAGATACGCAGTATTTT. Translation gives CASSYYGSPADTQYF.

The count of this clonotype is one. The chain employs TRBV7-9 and TRBJ2-1, with 9 bases that match TRBD2. The CDR3 is 14 residues long. In germline, CDR1 is SEHNR, CDR2 FQNEAQ (reference sequence). The V gene end was trimmed by 0 bases and the J gene end by 8 bases; junction bases not matched to a gene: 2. The CDR3 DNA reads TGTGCCAGCAGCTTAGCGCGACTAGCGGATGAGCAGTTCTTC. This sequence encodes CASSLARLADEQFF.

The chain recombines TRBV11-1 with TRBJ2-7; 7 bases are a match to TRBD1. CDR1 is SGHAT, CDR2 FQDESV, per germline (reference sequence). Unmatched junction bases numbered 15, after V lost 1 base and J lost 3 bases. The CDR3 consists of 18 residues. The CDR3: CASSLVDRVNTVHYEQYF. The CDR3 region has the DNA TGTGCCAGCAGCTTAGTTGACAGGGTGAACACGGTACACTACGAGCAGTACTTC.

This clonotype was observed a handful of times. V gene TRBV6-1 combines with J gene TRBJ2-3, with D unclear. Germline loops: CDR1 MNHNS, CDR2 SASEGT. V was cut by 6 bases and J by 6 bases, with 13 bases left in between. There are 13 residues in the CDR3. CDR3 residues: CASSPTPSDTQYF. CDR3 DNA sequence: TGTGCCAGCAGCCCTACGCCCTCCGATACGCAGTATTTT.

A remark on this clonotype: This could be a read error, since a much larger clone is one nucleotide away. This chain joins TRBV12-3 or TRBV12-4 and TRBJ2-5, with 10 bases matching TRBD1. This CDR3 spans 13 amino acids. The V and J ends lost 6 bases and 5 bases, in that order; junction bases with no gene match: 3. CDR3 sequence reads: CASSRTGGETQYF. The CDR3 bases are TGTGCCAGCAGCCGGACAGGGGGGGAGACCCAGTACTTC.

This clonotype was counted between two and nine times. The chain couples TRBV6-2 or TRBV6-3 to TRBJ2-3, with TRBD2 matching 9 bases. Germline V CDR1 and CDR2: MNHEY, SVGEGT. The CDR3 extends over 17 amino acids. With 2 bases clipped from V and 0 bases from J, the junction kept 6 bases outside the gene matches. CDR3 sequence (DNA): TGTGCCAGCAGTTACGACTTAACTAGCGGGAGCACAGATACGCAGTATTTT. It specifies CASSYDLTSGSTDTQYF.

The table lists this clonotype with a few counts. In DNA, the CDR3 is TGTGCCAGCACCTTGGACGCGTCTTACAATCAGCCCCAGCATTTT. Amino acid sequence: CASTLDASYNQPQHF. The chain couples TRBV6-2 or TRBV6-3 to TRBJ1-5; D not resolved. V was clipped by 7 bases and J by 3 bases, with 16 bases between them. CDR1 and CDR2 (germline): MNHEY, SVGEGT. The CDR3 is 15 amino acids.

A few counts support this clonotype. The chain uses TRBV10-3 and TRBJ2-1, with 8 bases identical to TRBD2. This CDR3 comprises 15 residues. With 0 bases clipped from V and 6 bases from J, the junction kept 4 bases outside the gene matches. Germline V gene lookup returns CDR1 ENHRY and CDR2 SYGVKD. CDR3 bases: TGTGCCATCAGTGAGTCTCTAGCGGGTATCAATGAGCAGTTCTTC. Translated: CAISESLAGINEQFF.

For the CDR3, the DNA is TGTGCCAGCAGTTTAGGGGTAGCGGGGACTGGGAGTGAGCAGTTCTTC. It specifies CASSLGVAGTGSEQFF. V usage is TRBV27 and J usage is TRBJ2-1, with 8 bases fitting TRBD2. The CDR3 runs 16 residues. Germline lookup yields CDR1 MNHEY and CDR2 SMNVEV (reference sequence). The J segment lost 9 bases and the V segment lost 2 bases, leaving 12 bases of the junction unmatched.

This clonotype was seen at least ten times. CDR3 in DNA: TGTGCCAGCGGTTCGGGCAGGGGTGAGCAGTTCTTC. Protein: CASGSGRGEQFF. J is TRBJ2-1 and V is TRBV12-3 or TRBV12-4; perhaps TRBD1 as D (6 bases). The CDR3 runs to 12 residues. The V end was cut by 8 bases, the J end by 9 bases, with 14 bases between.

This clonotype was detected ten times or more. This sequence joins TRBV5-1 and TRBJ2-7; 9 nucleotides match TRBD1. This CDR3 is built from 17 residues. CDR1 and CDR2 from the germline V gene are SGHRS and YFSETQ. The trim removed 0 bases at V and 2 bases at J, leaving 9 bases unmatched. CDR3 in DNA: TGCGCCAGCAGCTTGGGTCGAGTGGGACAGGGAACCTACGAGCAGTACTTC. It is translated as CASSLGRVGQGTYEQYF. Full variable domain (missing parts from reference TRBV5-1 and TRBJ2-7): KAGVTQTPRYLIKTRGQQVTLSCSPISGHRSVSWYQQTPGQGLQFLFEYFSETQRNKGNFPGRFSGRQFSNSRSEMNVSTLELGDSALYLCASSLGRVGQGTYEQYFGPGTRLTVT.

This clonotype was counted ten times or more. V is TRBV6-1 and J is TRBJ2-2; tentative D call: TRBD1 (5 bases). V was clipped by 8 bases and J by 8 bases, with 15 bases between them. In germline, CDR1 is MNHNS, CDR2 SASEGT. The CDR3 contains 13 residues. CDR3: CASLSRGWGELFF. The CDR3 DNA follows: TGTGCCAGCCTATCAAGGGGTTGGGGGGAGCTGTTTTTT.

This clonotype was detected ten times or more. The J gene is TRBJ2-1, the V gene TRBV25-1; D remains unclear. V shed 8 bases and J shed 7 bases, with 12 bases lying between them. The germline V gene encodes CDR1 MGHDK and CDR2 SYGVNS. The CDR3 loop spans 12 amino acids. The CDR3 DNA is TGTGCCAGCCAACAAAATCTAAATGAGCAGTTCTTC. Its translation: CASQQNLNEQFF.

This clonotype was counted at least ten times. The chain has TRBV12-3 or TRBV12-4 and TRBJ2-3, with D perhaps given as TRBD1 or TRBD2 (5 bases each). V lost 3 bases and J lost 2, with 9 bases in between. The CDR3 loop spans 14 amino acids. The CDR3 loop reads CASSFEGNTDTQYF. The CDR3 region has the DNA TGTGCCAGCAGTTTTGAGGGGAACACAGATACGCAGTATTTT.

This clonotype was seen only a few times. This chain uses TRBV6-5 with TRBJ1-2; the D is unclear. Germline CDR1 and CDR2: MNHEY and SVGAGI. Trimming removed 2 bases from V and 2 bases from J, with 6 bases in between. CDR3 length: 13 amino acids. CDR3 sequence (DNA): TGTGCCAGCAGTTACGGGCTGAACTATGGCTACACCTTC. Translating gives CASSYGLNYGYTF.

This clonotype was recorded at least ten times. The gene calls are TRBV4-1 and TRBJ1-2; no reliable D call. The V end lost 4 bases, the J end lost 4 bases, and 16 bases lay between the germline ends. CDR1 and CDR2 (germline): MGHRA, YSYEKL. This CDR3 comprises 15 residues. In nucleotides, the CDR3 is TGCGCCAGCAGCCCCTCCCTGTCGGGCATCTATGGCTACACCTTC. Translation gives CASSPSLSGIYGYTF.

V is TRBV10-3 and J is TRBJ2-7; 7 bases are a match to TRBD1. The V and J ends lost 5 bases and 6 bases, in that order; junction bases with no gene match: 4. Germline assignment: CDR1 ENHRY and CDR2 SYGVKD. CDR3 size: 12 residues. CDR3 sequence: CAISPRDSEQYF. DNA of the CDR3: TGTGCCATCAGTCCGAGGGACAGCGAGCAGTACTTC.

In its sample, this clonotype was seen many times. This chain links TRBV4-1 with TRBJ2-5, with 9 nucleotides matching TRBD1. Germline V gives CDR1 MGHRA, CDR2 YSYEKL. With 1 base clipped from V and 5 bases from J, the junction kept 5 bases outside the gene matches. The CDR3 sequence is 15 residues long. CDR3 sequence reads: CASSQAGTGWETQYF. The CDR3 DNA reads as TGCGCCAGCAGCCAAGCCGGGACAGGGTGGGAGACCCAGTACTTC.

The chain is built from TRBV7-9 and TRBJ1-3; the D is unclear. Trimming cost V 3 bases and J 0 bases, with 15 bases left between them. Germline values: CDR1 SEHNR, CDR2 FQNEAQ (reference sequence). The CDR3 is made up of 17 amino acids. CDR3 sequence: CASSFKAGKGSGNTIYF. The CDR3 coding sequence is TGTGCCAGCAGCTTTAAGGCGGGGAAAGGCTCTGGAAACACCATATATTTT.